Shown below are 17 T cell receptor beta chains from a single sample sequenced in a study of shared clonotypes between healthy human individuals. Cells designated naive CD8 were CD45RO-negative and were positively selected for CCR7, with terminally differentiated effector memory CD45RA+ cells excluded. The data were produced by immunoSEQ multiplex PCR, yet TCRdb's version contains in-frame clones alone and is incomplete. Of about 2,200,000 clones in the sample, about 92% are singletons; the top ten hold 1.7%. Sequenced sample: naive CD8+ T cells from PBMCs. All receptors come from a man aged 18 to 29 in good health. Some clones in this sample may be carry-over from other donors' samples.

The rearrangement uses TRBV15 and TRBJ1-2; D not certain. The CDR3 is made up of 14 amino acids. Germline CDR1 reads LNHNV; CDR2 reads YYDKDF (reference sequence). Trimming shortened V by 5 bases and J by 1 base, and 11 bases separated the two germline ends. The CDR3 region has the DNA TGTGCCACCAGCCCTGGGGTACTTAACTATGGCTACACCTTC. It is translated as CATSPGVLNYGYTF.

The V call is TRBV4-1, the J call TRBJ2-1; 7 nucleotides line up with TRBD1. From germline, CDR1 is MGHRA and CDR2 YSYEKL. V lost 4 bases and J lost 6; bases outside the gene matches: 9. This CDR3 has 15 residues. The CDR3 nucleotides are TGCGCCAGCAGCCCCCCGAGACAGGGATCCAATGAGCAGTTCTTC. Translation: CASSPPRQGSNEQFF.

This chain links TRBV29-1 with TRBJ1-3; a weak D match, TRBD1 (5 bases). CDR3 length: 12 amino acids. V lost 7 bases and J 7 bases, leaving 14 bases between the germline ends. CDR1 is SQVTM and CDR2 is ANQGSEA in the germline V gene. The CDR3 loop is CSASGTRNTIYF. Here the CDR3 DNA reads TGCAGCGCCTCCGGGACTAGGAACACCATATATTTT.

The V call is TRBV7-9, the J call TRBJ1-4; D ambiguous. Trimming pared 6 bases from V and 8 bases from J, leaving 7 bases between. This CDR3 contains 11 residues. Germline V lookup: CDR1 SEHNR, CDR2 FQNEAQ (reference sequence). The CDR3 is CASRNWEKLFF. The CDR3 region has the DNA TGTGCCAGCAGGAATTGGGAAAAACTGTTTTTT.

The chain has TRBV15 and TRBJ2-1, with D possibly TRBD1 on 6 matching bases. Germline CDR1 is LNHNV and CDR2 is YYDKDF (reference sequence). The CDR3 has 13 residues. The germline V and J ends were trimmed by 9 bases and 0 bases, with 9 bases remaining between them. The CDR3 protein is CATRGGSYNEQFF. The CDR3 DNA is TGTGCCACTCGAGGGGGCTCCTACAATGAGCAGTTCTTC. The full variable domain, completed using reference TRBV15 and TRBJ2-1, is DAMVIQNPRYQVTQFGKPVTLSCSQTLNHNVMYWYQQKSSQAPKLLFHYYDKDFNNEADTPDNFQSRRPNTSFCFLDIRSPGLGDTAMYLCATRGGSYNEQFFGPGTRLTVL.

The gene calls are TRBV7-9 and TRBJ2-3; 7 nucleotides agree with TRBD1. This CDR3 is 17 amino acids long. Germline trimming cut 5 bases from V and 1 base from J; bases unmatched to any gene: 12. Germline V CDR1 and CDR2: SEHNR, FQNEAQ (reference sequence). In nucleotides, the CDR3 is TGTGCCAGCAGCCCTGCGGCTCTTCAGGGGGGCACAGATACGCAGTATTTT. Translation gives CASSPAALQGGTDTQYF. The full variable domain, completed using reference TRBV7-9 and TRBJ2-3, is DTGVSQNPRHKITKRGQNVTFRCDPISEHNRLYWYRQTLGQGPEFLTYFQNEAQLEKSRLLSDRFSAERPKGSFSTLEIQRTEQGDSAMYLCASSPAALQGGTDTQYFGPGTRLTVL.

The CDR3 here is CASSSVNTEAFF. In nucleotides, the CDR3 is TGTGCCAGCAGTTCCGTAAACACTGAAGCTTTCTTT. The rearrangement uses TRBV25-1 and TRBJ1-1, with D hard to call. The CDR3 extends over 12 amino acids. From germline, CDR1 is MGHDK and CDR2 SYGVNS. V was trimmed by 5 bases and J by 2 bases, leaving 6 bases between them. Based on the CDR3 plus reference TRBV25-1 and TRBJ1-1, the full variable domain is EADIYQTPRYLVIGTGKKITLECSQTMGHDKMYWYQQDPGMELHLIHYSYGVNSTEKGDLSSESTVSRIRTEHFPLTLESARPSHTSQYLCASSSVNTEAFFGQGTRLTVV.

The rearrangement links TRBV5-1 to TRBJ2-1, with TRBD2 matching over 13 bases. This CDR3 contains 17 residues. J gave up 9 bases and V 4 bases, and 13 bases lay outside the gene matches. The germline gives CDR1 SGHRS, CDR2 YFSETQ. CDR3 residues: CASSLTLGLAGDSEQFF. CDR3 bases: TGCGCCAGCAGCCTGACCCTTGGACTAGCGGGAGACAGTGAGCAGTTCTTC.

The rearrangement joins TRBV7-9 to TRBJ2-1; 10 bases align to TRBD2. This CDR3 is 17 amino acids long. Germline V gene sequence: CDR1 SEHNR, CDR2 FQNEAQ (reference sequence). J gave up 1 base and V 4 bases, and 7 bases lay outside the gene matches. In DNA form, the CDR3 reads TGTGCCAGCAGCTCTCTACTAGCGGGAATATCCTACAATGAGCAGTTCTTC. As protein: CASSSLLAGISYNEQFF. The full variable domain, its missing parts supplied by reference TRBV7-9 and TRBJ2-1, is DTGVSQNPRHKITKRGQNVTFRCDPISEHNRLYWYRQTLGQGPEFLTYFQNEAQLEKSRLLSDRFSAERPKGSFSTLEIQRTEQGDSAMYLCASSSLLAGISYNEQFFGPGTRLTVL.

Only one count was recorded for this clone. This CDR3 is CAISGTVRSGNTIYF. The CDR3, as DNA: TGTGCCATCAGTGGAACAGTTCGTTCTGGAAACACCATATATTTT. The chain joins TRBV10-3 to TRBJ1-3; the D is unclear. The CDR3 is 15 amino acids. Germline values: CDR1 ENHRY, CDR2 SYGVKD. Trimming pared 4 bases from V and 1 base from J, leaving 11 bases between.

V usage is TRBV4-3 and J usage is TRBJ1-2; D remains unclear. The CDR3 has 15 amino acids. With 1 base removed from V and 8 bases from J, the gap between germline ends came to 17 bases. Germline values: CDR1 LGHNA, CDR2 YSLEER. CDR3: CASSQGLLEVFGYTF. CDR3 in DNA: TGCGCCAGCAGCCAAGGGCTCCTGGAGGTATTCGGCTACACCTTC.

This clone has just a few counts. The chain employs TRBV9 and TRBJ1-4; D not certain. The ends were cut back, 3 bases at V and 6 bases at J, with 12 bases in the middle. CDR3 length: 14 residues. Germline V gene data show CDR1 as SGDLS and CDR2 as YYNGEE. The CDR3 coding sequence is TGTGCCAGCAGCGGACTTGTTGCAGATGAAAAACTGTTTTTT. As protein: CASSGLVADEKLFF.

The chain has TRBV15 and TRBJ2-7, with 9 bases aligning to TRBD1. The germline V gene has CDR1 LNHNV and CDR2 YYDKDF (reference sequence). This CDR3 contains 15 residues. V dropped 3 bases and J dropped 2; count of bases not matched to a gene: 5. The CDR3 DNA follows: TGTGCCACCAGCAGCCGGGACAGGGACGCCTACGAGCAGTACTTC. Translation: CATSSRDRDAYEQYF.

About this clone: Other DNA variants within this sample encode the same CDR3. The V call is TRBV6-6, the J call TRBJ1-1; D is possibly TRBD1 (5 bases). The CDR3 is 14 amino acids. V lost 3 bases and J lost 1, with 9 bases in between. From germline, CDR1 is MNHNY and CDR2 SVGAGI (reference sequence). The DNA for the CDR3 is TGTGCCAGCAGTTATCCGGGGGGGAACACTGAAGCTTTCTTT. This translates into CASSYPGGNTEAFF.

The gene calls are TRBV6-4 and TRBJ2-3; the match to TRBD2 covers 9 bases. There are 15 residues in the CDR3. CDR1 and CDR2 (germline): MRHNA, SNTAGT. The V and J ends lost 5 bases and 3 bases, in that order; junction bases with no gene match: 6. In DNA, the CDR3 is TGTGCCAGCAGTACGGCTAGCGGGACGACAGATACGCAGTATTTT. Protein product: CASSTASGTTDTQYF.

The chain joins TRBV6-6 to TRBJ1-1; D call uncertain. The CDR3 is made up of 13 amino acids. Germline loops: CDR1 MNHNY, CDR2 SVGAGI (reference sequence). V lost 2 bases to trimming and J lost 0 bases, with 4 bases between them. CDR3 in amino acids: CASSYALNTEAFF. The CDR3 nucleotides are TGTGCCAGCAGTTACGCCTTGAACACTGAAGCTTTCTTT.

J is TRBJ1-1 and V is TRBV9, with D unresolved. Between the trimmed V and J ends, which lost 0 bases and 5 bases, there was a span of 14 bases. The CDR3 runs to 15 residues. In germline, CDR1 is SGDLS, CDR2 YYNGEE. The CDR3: CASSVGAGSGTEAFF. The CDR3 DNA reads TGTGCCAGCAGCGTAGGAGCGGGGTCCGGTACTGAAGCTTTCTTT.